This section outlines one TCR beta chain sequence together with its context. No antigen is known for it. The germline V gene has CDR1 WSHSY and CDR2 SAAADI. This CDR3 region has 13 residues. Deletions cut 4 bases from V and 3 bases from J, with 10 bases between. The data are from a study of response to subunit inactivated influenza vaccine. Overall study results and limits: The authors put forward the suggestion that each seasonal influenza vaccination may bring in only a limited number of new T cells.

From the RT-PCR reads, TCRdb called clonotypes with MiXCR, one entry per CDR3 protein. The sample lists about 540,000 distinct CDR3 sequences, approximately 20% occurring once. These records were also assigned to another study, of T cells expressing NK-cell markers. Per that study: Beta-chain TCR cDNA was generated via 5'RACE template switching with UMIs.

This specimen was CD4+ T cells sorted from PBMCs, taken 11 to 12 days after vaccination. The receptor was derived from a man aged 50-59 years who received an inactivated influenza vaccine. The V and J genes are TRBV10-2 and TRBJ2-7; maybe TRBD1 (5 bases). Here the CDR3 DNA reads TGCGCCAGCAGTGCTTCAGGGATCTACGAGCAGTACTTC. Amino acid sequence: CASSASGIYEQYF.